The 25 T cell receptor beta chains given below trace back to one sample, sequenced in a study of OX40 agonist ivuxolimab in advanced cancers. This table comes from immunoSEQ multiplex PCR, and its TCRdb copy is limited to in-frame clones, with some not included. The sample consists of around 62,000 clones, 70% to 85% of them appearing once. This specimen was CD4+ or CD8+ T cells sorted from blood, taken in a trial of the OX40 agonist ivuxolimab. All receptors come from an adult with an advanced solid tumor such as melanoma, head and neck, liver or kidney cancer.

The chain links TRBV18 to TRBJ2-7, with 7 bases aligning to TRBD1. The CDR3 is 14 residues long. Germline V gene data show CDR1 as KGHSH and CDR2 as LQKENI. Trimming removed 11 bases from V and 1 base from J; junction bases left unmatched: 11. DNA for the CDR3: TGTGCCTCAATGGACAGGCAGTGGTCCTACGAGCAGTACTTC. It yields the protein CASMDRQWSYEQYF.

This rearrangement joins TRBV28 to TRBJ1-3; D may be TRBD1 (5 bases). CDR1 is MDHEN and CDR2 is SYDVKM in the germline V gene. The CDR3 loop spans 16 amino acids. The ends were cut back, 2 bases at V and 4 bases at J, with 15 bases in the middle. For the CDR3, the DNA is TGTGCCAGCAGTTTACTGCGGGGGTCCGGGGGAAACACCATATATTTT. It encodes CASSLLRGSGGNTIYF.

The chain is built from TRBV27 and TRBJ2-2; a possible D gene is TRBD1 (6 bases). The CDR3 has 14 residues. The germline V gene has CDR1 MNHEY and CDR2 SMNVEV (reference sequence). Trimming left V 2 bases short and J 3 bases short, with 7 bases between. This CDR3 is CASSLQGYTGELFF. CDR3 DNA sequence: TGTGCCAGCAGTTTACAGGGGTACACCGGGGAGCTGTTTTTT.

The CDR3 coding sequence is TGTGCCAGCAGCCCAATTAGCGGGAACCAAGAGACCCAGTACTTC. Protein sequence: CASSPISGNQETQYF. V is TRBV5-4 and J is TRBJ2-5, with 8 bases that match TRBD2. Germline CDR1 and CDR2: SGHNT and YYREEE (reference sequence). After removal of 4 bases from V and 0 bases from J, the junction contained 5 bases not matched to a gene. The length of the CDR3 is 15 residues.

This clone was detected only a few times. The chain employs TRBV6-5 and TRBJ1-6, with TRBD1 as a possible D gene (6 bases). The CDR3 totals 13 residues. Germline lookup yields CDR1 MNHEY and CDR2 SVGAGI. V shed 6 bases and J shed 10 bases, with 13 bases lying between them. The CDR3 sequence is CASSSTGMSPLHF. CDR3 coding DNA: TGTGCCAGCAGCAGCACAGGGATGTCACCCCTCCACTTT.

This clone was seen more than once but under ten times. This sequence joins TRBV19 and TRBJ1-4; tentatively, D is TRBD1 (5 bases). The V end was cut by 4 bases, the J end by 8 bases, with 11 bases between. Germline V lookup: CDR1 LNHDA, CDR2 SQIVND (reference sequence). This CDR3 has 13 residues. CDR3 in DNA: TGTGCCAGTAGTAAGGGGTCGATAGAAAAACTGTTTTTT. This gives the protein CASSKGSIEKLFF.

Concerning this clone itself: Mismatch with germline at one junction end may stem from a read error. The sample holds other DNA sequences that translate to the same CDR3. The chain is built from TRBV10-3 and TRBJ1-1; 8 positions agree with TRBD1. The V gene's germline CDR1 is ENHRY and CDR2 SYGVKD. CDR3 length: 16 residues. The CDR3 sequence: CAISPRGRLGITEAFF. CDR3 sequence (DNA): TGTGCCATCAGTCCCAGGGGGCGCCTTGGCATCACTGAAGCTTTTTTT.

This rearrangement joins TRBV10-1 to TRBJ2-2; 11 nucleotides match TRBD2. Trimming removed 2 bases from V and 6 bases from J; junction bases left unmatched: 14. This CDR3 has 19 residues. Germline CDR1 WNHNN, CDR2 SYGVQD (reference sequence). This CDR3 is CASSEIKKRLAGRSGELFF. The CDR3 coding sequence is TGCGCCAGCAGTGAGATAAAAAAGCGACTAGCGGGGAGGTCCGGGGAGCTGTTTTTT.

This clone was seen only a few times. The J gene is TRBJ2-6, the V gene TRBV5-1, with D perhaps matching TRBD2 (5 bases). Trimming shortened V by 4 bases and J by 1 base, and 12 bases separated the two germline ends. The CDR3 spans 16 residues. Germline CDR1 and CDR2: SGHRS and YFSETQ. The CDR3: CASSPAGDSGANVLTF. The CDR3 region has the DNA TGCGCCAGCAGCCCCGCCGGGGATTCTGGGGCCAACGTCCTGACTTTC. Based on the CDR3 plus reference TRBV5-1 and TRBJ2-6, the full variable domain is KAGVTQTPRYLIKTRGQQVTLSCSPISGHRSVSWYQQTPGQGLQFLFEYFSETQRNKGNFPGRFSGRQFSNSRSEMNVSTLELGDSALYLCASSPAGDSGANVLTFGAGSRLTVL.

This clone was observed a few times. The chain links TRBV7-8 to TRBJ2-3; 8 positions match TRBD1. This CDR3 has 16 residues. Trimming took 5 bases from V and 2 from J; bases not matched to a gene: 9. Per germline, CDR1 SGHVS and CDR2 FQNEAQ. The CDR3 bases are TGTGCCAGCAGCCCAGAGGGGACAGGAGTCACAGATACGCAGTATTTT. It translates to CASSPEGTGVTDTQYF.

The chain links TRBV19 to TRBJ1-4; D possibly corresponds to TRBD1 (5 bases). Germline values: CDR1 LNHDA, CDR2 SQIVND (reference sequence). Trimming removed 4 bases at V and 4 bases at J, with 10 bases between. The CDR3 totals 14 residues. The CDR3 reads CASSNAGNNEKLFF. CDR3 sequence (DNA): TGTGCCAGTAGTAACGCAGGGAATAATGAAAAACTGTTTTTT.

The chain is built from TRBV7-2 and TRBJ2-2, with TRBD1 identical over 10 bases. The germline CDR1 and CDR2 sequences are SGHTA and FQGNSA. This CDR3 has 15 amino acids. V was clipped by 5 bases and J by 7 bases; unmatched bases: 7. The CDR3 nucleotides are TGTGCCAGCAGCCCCGGGACAGGGGTCGTCGGGGAGCTGTTTTTT. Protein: CASSPGTGVVGELFF.

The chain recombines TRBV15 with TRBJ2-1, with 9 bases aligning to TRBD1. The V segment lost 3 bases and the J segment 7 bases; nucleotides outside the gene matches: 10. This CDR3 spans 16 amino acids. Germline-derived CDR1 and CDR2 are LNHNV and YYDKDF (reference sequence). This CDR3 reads CATSRPTGGVGNEQFF. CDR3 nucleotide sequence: TGTGCCACCAGCAGGCCCACAGGGGGCGTGGGGAATGAGCAGTTCTTC.

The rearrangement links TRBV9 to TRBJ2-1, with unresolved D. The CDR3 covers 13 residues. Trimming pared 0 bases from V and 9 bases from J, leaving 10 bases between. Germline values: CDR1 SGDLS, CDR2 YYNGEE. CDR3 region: CASSVELATEQFF. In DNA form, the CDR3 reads TGTGCCAGCAGCGTAGAGTTGGCAACTGAGCAGTTCTTC.

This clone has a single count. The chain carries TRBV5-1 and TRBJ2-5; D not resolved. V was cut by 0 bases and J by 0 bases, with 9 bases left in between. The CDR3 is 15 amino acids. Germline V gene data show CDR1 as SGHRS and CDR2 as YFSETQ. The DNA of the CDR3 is TGCGCCAGCAGCTTGGAACTGGGGAACCAAGAGACCCAGTACTTC. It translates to CASSLELGNQETQYF.

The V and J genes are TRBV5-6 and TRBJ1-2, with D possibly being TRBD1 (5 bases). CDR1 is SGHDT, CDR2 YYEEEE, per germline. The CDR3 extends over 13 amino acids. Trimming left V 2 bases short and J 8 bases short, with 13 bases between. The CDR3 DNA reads TGTGCCAGCAGCTTACCGGGGGAGAACGGCTACACCTTC. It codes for CASSLPGENGYTF. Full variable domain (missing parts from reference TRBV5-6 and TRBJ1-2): DAGVTQSPTHLIKTRGQQVTLRCSPKSGHDTVSWYQQALGQGPQFIFQYYEEEERQRGNFPDRFSGHQFPNYSSELNVNALLLGDSALYLCASSLPGENGYTFGSGTRLTVV.

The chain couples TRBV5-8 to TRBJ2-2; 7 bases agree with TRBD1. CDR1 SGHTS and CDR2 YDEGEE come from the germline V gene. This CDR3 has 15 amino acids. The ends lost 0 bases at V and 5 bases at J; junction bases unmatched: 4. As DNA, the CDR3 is TGTGCCAGCAGCTTGGGACAGGGAAGTACCGGGGAGCTGTTTTTT. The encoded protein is CASSLGQGSTGELFF. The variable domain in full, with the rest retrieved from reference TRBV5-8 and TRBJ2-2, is EAGVTQSPTHLIKTRGQQATLRCSPISGHTSVYWYQQALGLGLQFLLWYDEGEERNRGNFPPRFSGRQFPNYSSELNVNALELEDSALYLCASSLGQGSTGELFFGEGSRLTVL.

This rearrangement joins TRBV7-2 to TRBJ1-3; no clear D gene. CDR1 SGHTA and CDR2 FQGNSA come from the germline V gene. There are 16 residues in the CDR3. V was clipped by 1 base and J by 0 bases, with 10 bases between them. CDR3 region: CASSLVAGNSGNTIYF. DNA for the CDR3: TGTGCCAGCAGCTTAGTTGCCGGGAACTCTGGAAACACCATATATTTT.

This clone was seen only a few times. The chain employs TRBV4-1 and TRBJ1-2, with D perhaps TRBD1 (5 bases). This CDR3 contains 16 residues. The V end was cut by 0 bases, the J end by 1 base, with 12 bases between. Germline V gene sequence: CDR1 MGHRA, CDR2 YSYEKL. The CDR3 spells CASSQERGPVNYGYTF. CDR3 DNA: TGCGCCAGCAGCCAAGAACGGGGACCCGTTAACTATGGCTACACCTTC.

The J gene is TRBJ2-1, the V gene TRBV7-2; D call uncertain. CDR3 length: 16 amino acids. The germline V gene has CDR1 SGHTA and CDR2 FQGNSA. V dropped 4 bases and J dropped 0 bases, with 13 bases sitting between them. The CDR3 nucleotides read TGTGCCAGCAGCTCAAGACCTGTAGCCTCCTACAATGAGCAGTTCTTC. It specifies CASSSRPVASYNEQFF.

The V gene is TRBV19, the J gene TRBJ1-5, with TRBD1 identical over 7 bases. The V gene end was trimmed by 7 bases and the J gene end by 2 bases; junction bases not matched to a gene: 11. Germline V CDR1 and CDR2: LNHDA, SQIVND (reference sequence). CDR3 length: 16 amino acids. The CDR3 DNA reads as TGTGCCAGTATCCCCCGAGGGGGCCATCGCAATCAGCCCCAGCATTTT. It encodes CASIPRGGHRNQPQHF.

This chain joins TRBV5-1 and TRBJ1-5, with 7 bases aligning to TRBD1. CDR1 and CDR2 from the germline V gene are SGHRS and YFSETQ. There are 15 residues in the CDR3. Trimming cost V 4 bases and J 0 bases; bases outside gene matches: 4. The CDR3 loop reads CASSQGTVSNQPQHF. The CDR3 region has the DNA TGCGCCAGCAGCCAGGGGACAGTTAGCAATCAGCCCCAGCATTTT.

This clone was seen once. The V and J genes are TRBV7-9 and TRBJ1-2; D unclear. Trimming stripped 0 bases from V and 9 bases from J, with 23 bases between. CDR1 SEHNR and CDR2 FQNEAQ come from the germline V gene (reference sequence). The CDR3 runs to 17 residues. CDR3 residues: CASSLALGRSSIGSYTF. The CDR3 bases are TGTGCCAGCAGCTTAGCTTTAGGCAGATCATCTATTGGGAGCTACACCTTC. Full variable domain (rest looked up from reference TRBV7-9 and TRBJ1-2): DTGVSQNPRHKITKRGQNVTFRCDPISEHNRLYWYRQTLGQGPEFLTYFQNEAQLEKSRLLSDRFSAERPKGSFSTLEIQRTEQGDSAMYLCASSLALGRSSIGSYTFGSGTRLTVV.

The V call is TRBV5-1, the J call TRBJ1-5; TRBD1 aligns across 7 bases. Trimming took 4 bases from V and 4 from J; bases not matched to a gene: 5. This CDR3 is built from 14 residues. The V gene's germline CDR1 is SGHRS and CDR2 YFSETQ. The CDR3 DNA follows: TGCGCCAGCAGCCCGGCAGGGGGTAATCAGCCCCAGCATTTT. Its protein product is CASSPAGGNQPQHF.

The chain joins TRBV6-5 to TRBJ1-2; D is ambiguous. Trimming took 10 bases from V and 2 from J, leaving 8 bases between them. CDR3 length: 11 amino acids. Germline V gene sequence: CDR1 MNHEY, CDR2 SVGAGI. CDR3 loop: CATSGNYGYTF. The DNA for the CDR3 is TGTGCCACCTCGGGGAACTATGGCTACACCTTC.